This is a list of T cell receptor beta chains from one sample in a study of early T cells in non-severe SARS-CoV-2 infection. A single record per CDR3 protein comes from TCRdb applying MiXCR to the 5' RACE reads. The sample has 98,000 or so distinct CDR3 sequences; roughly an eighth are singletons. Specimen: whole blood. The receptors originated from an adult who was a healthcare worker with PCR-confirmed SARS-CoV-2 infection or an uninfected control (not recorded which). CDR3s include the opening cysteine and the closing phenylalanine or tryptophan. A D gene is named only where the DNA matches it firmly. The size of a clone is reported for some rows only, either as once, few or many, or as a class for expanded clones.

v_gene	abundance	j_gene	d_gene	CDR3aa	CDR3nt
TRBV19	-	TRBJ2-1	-	CASSQGFSYNEQFF	TGTGCCAGTTCTCAGGGGTTCTCCTACAATGAGCAGTTCTTC
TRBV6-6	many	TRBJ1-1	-	CASSYPYGLGRENTEAFF	TGTGCCAGCAGTTACCCGTATGGCCTAGGCAGGGAGAACACTGAAGCTTTCTTT
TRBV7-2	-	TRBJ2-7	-	CASSLGPGYEQYF	TGTGCCAGCAGCTTAGGCCCTGGCTACGAGCAGTACTTC
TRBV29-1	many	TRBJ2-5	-	CSANKGTQETQYF	TGCAGCGCCAACAAAGGGACACAAGAGACCCAGTACTTC
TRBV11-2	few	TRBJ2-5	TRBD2	CASSSLAGGGETQYF	TGTGCCAGCTCCTCCCTAGCGGGGGGCGGTGAGACCCAGTACTTC
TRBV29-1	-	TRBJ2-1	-	CSVEFRSSYNEQFF	TGCAGCGTTGAATTCCGGAGCTCCTACAATGAGCAGTTCTTC
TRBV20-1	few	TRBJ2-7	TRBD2	CSAGSGRALYEQYF	TGCAGTGCGGGGAGCGGGAGGGCCCTCTACGAGCAGTACTTC
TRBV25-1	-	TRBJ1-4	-	CASEQGRVMKNCFF	-
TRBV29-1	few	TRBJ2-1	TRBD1	CSVDASRGSEQFF	TGCAGCGTTGATGCATCCAGGGGGAGTGAGCAGTTCTTC
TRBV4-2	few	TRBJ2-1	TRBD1	CASSQLDRDNEQFF	TGTGCCAGCAGCCAATTGGACAGGGACAATGAGCAGTTCTTC
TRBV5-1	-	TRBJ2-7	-	CASRPDSYEQYF	TGCGCCAGCAGACCCGACAGCTACGAGCAGTACTTC
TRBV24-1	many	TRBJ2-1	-	CATLGLNEQFF	TGTGCCACCTTAGGGTTAAATGAGCAGTTCTTC
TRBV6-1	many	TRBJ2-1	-	CASSETGGAGNEQFF	TGTGCCAGCAGTGAAACTGGGGGCGCGGGCAATGAGCAGTTCTTC
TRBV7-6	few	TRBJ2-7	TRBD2	CASSFRGGEEQYF	TGTGCCAGCAGTTTCCGGGGAGGGGAAGAGCAGTACTTC
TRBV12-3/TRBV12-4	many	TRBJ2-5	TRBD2	CASRDRLAGLKETQYF	TGTGCCAGCAGAGACCGATTAGCGGGTTTAAAAGAGACCCAGTACTTC
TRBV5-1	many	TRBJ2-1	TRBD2	CASSKGTSSYNEQFF	TGCGCCAGCAGCAAAGGGACTAGTTCCTACAATGAGCAGTTCTTC
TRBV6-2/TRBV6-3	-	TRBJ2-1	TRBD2	CASSLGLAGITYEQFF	TGTGCCAGCAGTTTGGGACTAGCGGGAATTACCTATGAGCAGTTCTTC
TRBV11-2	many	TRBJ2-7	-	CASSLSLLREQYF	TGTGCCAGCAGCTTAAGTTTATTAAGGGAGCAGTACTTC
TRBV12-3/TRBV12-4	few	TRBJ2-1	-	CASSPGGGWNEQFF	TGTGCCAGCAGTCCTGGAGGGGGCTGGAATGAGCAGTTCTTC
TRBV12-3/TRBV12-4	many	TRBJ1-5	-	CASSPPGRMNQPQHF	TGTGCCAGCAGTCCCCCGGGACGGATGAATCAGCCCCAGCATTTT
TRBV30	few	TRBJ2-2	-	CAWSVSSRTGELFF	TGTGCCTGGAGTGTATCCAGTCGAACTGGGGAGCTGTTTTTT
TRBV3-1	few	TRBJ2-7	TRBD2	CASSDRPSGVTYEQYF	TGTGCCAGCAGCGACCGCCCTAGCGGGGTAACCTACGAGCAGTACTTC
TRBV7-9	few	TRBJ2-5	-	CASSLGTAASYQETQYF	TGTGCCAGCAGCTTAGGGACAGCCGCCTCGTACCAAGAGACCCAGTACTTC
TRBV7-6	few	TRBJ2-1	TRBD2	CASSFIAGVMDEQFF	TGTGCCAGCAGCTTTATTGCGGGAGTGATGGATGAGCAGTTCTTC
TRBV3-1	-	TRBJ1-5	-	CASSINGQGNQPQHF	TGTGCCAGCAGCATCAACGGGCAGGGCAATCAGCCCCAGCATTTT
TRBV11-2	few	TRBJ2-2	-	CASTPRGGPNTGELFF	TGTGCCAGCACTCCAAGAGGGGGTCCGAACACCGGGGAGCTGTTTTTT
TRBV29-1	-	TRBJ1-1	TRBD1	CSVTGQMNTEAFF	TGCAGCGTTACGGGACAGATGAACACTGAAGCTTTCTTT
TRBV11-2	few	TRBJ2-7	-	CASSGGLRYEQYF	TGTGCCAGCAGCGGGGGGCTCCGCTACGAGCAGTACTTC
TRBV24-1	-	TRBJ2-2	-	CATSDTQGPTGELFF	TGTGCCACCAGTGATACACAGGGCCCCACCGGGGAGCTGTTTTTT
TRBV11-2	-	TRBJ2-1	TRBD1	CASSSPWTGNEQFF	TGTGCCAGCAGCTCGCCGTGGACAGGGAATGAGCAGTTCTTC
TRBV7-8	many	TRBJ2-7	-	CASSKRISYEQYF	TGTGCCAGCAGCAAACGTATCTCCTACGAGCAGTACTTC
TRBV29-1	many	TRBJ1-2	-	CSVSWAGSYGYTF	TGCAGCGTTAGTTGGGCAGGGAGCTATGGCTACACCTTC
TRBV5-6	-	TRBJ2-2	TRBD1	CASSFRDRDTGELFF	TGTGCCAGCAGCTTCCGGGACAGGGACACCGGGGAGCTGTTTTTT
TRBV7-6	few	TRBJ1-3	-	CASSPATVISGNTIYF	TGTGCCAGCAGCCCCGCTACGGTGATCTCTGGAAACACCATATATTTT
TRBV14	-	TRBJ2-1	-	CASSQVQGGNEQFF	TGTGCCAGCAGCCAGGTGCAGGGTGGCAATGAGCAGTTCTTC
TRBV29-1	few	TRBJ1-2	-	CSATGSYGYTF	TGCAGCGCTACAGGAAGCTATGGCTACACCTTC
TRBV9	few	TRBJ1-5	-	CASSPWGGGQPQHF	TGTGCCAGCAGCCCTTGGGGGGGAGGGCAGCCCCAGCATTTT
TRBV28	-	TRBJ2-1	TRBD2	CASRLGLAAYNEQFF	TGTGCCAGCAGGCTAGGACTAGCGGCATACAATGAGCAGTTCTTC